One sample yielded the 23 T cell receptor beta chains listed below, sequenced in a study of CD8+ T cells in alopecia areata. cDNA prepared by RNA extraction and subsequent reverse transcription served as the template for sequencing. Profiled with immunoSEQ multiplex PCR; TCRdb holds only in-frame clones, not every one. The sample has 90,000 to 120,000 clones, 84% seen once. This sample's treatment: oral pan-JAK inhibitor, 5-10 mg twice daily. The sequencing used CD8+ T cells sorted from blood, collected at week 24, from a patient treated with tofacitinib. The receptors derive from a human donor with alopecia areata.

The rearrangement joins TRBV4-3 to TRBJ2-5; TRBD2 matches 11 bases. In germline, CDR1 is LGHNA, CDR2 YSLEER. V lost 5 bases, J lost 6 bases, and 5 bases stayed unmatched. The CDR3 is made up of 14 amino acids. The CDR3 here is CASSLAGGPQTQYF. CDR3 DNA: TGCGCCAGCAGCTTAGCGGGGGGGCCCCAGACCCAGTACTTC.

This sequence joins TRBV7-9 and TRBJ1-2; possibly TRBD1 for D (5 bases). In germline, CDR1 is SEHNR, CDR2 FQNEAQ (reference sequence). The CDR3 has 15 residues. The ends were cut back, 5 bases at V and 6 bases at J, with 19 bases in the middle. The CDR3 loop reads CASSGGGWGVDGYTF. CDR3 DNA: TGTGCCAGCAGCGGAGGAGGGTGGGGCGTAGATGGCTACACCTTC. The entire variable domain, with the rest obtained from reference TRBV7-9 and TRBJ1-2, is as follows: DTGVSQNPRHKITKRGQNVTFRCDPISEHNRLYWYRQTLGQGPEFLTYFQNEAQLEKSRLLSDRFSAERPKGSFSTLEIQRTEQGDSAMYLCASSGGGWGVDGYTFGSGTRLTVV.

The CDR3, as DNA: TGTGCCTGGAGTGTTGGGACAGGGACCCTTGGGACCCAGCATTTT. It yields the protein CAWSVGTGTLGTQHF. The genes are TRBV30 and TRBJ1-5; 9 nucleotides agree with TRBD1. Germline-derived CDR1 and CDR2 are GTSNPN and SVGIG (reference sequence). V was clipped by 0 bases and J by 11 bases; unmatched bases: 11. This CDR3 spans 15 amino acids.

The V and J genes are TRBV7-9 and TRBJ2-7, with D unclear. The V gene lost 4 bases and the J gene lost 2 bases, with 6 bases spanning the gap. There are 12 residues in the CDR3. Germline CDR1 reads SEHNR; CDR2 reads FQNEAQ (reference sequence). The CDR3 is CASSSVPYEQYF. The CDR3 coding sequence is TGTGCCAGCAGCTCTGTGCCCTACGAGCAGTACTTC.

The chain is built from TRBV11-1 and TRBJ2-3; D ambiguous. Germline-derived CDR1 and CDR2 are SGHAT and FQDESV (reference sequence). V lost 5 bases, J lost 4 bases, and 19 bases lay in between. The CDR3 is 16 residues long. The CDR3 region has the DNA TGTGCCAGCAGCCTCCCGTCGACCGGGTGGCCAGATACGCAGTATTTT. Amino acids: CASSLPSTGWPDTQYF.

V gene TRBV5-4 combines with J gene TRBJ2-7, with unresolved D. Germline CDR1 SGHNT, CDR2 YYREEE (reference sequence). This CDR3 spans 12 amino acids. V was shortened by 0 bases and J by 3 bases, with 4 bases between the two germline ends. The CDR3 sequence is CASSLDGYEQYF. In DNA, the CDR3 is TGTGCCAGCAGCTTGGACGGCTACGAGCAGTACTTC.

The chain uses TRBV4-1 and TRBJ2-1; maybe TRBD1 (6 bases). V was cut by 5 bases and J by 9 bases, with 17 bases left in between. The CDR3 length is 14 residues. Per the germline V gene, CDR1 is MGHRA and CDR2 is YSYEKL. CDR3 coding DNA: TGCGCCAGCAGCATCGAGGGTGGGGGCTTTGAGCAGTTCTTC. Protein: CASSIEGGGFEQFF.

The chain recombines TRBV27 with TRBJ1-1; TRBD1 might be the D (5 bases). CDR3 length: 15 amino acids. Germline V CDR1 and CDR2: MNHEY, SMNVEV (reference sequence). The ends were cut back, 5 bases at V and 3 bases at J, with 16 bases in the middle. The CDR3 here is CASSTLDGGDTEAFF. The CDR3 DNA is TGTGCCAGCAGTACTCTCGATGGGGGGGACACTGAAGCTTTCTTT.

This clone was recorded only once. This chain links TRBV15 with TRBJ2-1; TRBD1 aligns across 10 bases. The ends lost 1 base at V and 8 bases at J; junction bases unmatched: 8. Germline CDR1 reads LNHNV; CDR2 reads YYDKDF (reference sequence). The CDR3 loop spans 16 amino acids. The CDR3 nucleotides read TGTGCCACCAGCAGAGTTGGGGGGGACAGGGGTGATGAGCAGTTCTTC. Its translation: CATSRVGGDRGDEQFF.

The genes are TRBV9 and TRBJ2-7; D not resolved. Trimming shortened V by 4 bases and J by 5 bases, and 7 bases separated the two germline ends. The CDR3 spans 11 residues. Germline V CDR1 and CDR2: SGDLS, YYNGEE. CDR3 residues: CASSRSNEQYF. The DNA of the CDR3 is TGTGCCAGCAGCCGGTCCAACGAGCAGTACTTC.

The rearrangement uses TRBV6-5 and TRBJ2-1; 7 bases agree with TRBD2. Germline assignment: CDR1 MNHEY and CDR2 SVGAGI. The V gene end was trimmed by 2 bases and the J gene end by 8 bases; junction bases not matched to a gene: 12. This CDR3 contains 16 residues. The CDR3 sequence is CASSYPRGAGRHEQFF. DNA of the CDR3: TGTGCCAGCAGTTACCCGAGGGGAGCGGGACGGCATGAGCAGTTCTTC.

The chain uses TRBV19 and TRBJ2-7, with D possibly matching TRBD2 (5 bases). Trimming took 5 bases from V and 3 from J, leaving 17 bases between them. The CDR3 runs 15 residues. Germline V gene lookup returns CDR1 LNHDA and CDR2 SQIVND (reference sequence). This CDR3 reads CASSPFGRGNYEQYF. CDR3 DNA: TGTGCCAGTAGTCCGTTTGGGAGAGGGAACTACGAGCAGTACTTC.

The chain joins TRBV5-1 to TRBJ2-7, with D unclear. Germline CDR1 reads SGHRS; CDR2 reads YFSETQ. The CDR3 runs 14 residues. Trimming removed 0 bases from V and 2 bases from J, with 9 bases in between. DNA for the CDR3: TGCGCCAGCAGCTTGGGTCAGGCGACCTACGAGCAGTACTTC. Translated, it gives CASSLGQATYEQYF.

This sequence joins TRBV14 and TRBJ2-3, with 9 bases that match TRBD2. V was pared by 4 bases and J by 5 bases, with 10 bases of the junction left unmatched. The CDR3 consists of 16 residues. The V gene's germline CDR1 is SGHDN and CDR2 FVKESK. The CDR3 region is CASSPRGGGAKDTQYF. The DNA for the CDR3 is TGTGCCAGCAGCCCCCGGGGCGGGGGGGCGAAAGATACGCAGTATTTT.

The CDR3 region has the DNA TGCAGCGTTTTTCCCTTAACGGGGGGAATCTTGAATGAGCAGTTCTTC. It codes for CSVFPLTGGILNEQFF. The V and J genes are TRBV29-1 and TRBJ2-1; TRBD2 matches at 7 bases. CDR1 is SQVTM, CDR2 ANQGSEA, per germline. The CDR3 runs 16 residues. V trimming: 5 bases; J trimming: 7 bases; junction bases outside the gene matches: 17.

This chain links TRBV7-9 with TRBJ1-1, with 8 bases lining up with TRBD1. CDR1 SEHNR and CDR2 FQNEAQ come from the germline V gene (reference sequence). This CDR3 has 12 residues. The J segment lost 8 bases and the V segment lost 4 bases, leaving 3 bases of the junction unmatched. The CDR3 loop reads CASSSDRAEAFF. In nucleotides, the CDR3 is TGTGCCAGCAGCTCGGACAGGGCCGAAGCTTTCTTT. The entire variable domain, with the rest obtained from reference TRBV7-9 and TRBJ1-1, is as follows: DTGVSQNPRHKITKRGQNVTFRCDPISEHNRLYWYRQTLGQGPEFLTYFQNEAQLEKSRLLSDRFSAERPKGSFSTLEIQRTEQGDSAMYLCASSSDRAEAFFGQGTRLTVV.

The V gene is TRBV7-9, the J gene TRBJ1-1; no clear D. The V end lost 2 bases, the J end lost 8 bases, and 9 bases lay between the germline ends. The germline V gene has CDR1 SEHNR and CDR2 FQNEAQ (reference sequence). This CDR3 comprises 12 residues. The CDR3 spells CASSLFAAEAFF. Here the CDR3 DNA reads TGTGCCAGCAGCTTATTTGCAGCAGAAGCTTTCTTT.

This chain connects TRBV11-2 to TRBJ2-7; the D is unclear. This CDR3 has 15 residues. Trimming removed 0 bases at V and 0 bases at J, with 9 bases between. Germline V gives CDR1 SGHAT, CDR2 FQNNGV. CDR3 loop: CASSLDSDSSYEQYF. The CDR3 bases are TGTGCCAGCAGCTTAGACAGCGATAGCTCCTACGAGCAGTACTTC.

This CDR3 is CAISDTSNEQFF. The CDR3 coding sequence is TGTGCCATCAGTGACACTAGCAATGAGCAGTTCTTC. The chain has TRBV10-3 and TRBJ2-1, with D perhaps matching TRBD2 (5 bases). CDR3 length equals 12 residues. Trimming stripped 3 bases from V and 6 bases from J, with 6 bases between. Germline V CDR1 and CDR2: ENHRY, SYGVKD.

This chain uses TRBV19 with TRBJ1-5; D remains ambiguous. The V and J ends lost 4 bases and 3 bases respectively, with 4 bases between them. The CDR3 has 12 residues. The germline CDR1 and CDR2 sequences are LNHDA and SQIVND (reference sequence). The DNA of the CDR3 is TGTGCCAGTAGTACGGACAATCAGCCCCAGCATTTT. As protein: CASSTDNQPQHF.

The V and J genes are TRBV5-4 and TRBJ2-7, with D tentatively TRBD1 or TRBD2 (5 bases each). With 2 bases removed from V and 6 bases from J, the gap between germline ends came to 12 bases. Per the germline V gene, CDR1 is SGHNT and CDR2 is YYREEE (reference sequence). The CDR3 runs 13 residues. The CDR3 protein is CASSFIFGGEQYF. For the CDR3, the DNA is TGTGCCAGCAGCTTCATCTTTGGGGGCGAGCAGTACTTC.

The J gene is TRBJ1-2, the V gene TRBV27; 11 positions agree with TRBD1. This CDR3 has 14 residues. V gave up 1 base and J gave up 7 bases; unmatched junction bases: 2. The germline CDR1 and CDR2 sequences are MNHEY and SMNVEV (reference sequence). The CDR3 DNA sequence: TGTGCCAGCAGTTTATTTGGGACAGGGGGTGGCTACACCTTC. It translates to CASSLFGTGGGYTF.

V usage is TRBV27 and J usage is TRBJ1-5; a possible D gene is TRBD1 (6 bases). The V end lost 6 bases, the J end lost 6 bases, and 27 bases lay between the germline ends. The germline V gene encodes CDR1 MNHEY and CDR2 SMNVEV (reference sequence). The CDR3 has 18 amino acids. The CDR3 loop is CASSSRLGGWLLGQPQHF. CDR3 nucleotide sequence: TGTGCCAGCAGCTCCAGATTGGGGGGCTGGCTTCTGGGTCAGCCCCAGCATTTT.